This T cell receptor (beta chain) originates from a study of T cell responses to AZD1222 COVID-19 vaccine. Findings and caveats of the study: Repertoires were collected only later (after the peak T cell response had occurred). The donor group comprised mostly white British people and more females; the analysis possibly underestimated clonal diversity. Spike-specific TCR breadth rose after two AZD1222 doses, and depth rose as well. Reportedly, nearly half the spike-specific TCRs target unmutated variant regions.

Unmatched junction bases numbered 4, after V lost 4 bases and J lost 8 bases. CDR3 length: 12 residues. CDR1 and CDR2 from the germline V gene are KGHSH and LQKENI. Note on this clone: Antigen unknown.

Clones were read by immunoSEQ multiplex PCR, and TCRdb kept only the in-frame ones, dropping some. The sample records about 100,000 clones, roughly nine tenths being singletons. The sequencing here drew on peripheral blood, taken on day 0 of AZD1222 vaccination. The chain uses TRBV18 and TRBJ1-2; TRBD1 agrees at 7 bases. The receptor was derived from an adult in good health. In nucleotides, the CDR3 is TGTGCCAGCTCACTCCGACAGGGAGGCTACACCTTC. Protein: CASSLRQGGYTF. Variable domain in full (rest from reference TRBV18 and TRBJ1-2): NAGVMQNPRHLVRRRGQEARLRCSPMKGHSHVYWYRQLPEEGLKFMVYLQKENIIDESGMPKERFSAEFPKEGPSILRIQQVVRGDSAAYFCASSLRQGGYTFGSGTRLTVV.